The clone carrying this T cell receptor beta chain was counted between two and nine times. The sample has other DNA sequences that encode this CDR3 too. The PCR used 60 V beta and 13 J beta primers. Profiling relied on immunoSEQ multiplex PCR, and the TCRdb table lists in-frame clones only, not all of them. The table shows about 82,000 clones, with approximately 90% occurring only once. These data are taken from a study of glioma-infiltrating T cells after dendritic cell vaccination. CDR3 length: 10 amino acids. Germline-derived CDR1 and CDR2 are SQVTM and ANQGSEA. V lost 6 bases to trimming and J lost 10 bases; unmatched junction nucleotides: 3.

The receptor was derived from a human donor with glioblastoma. The source material was blood, sampled before dendritic cell vaccination. The chain uses TRBV29-1 and TRBJ2-1; 7 nucleotides match TRBD2. CDR3: CSVRLAEQFF. CDR3 DNA sequence: TGCAGCGTCAGACTAGCAGAGCAGTTCTTC.